The 20 T cell receptor beta chains given below trace back to one sample, sequenced in a study of shared clonotypes between healthy human individuals (dated by TCRdb to about 2020). The library was generated by the immunoSEQ multiplex PCR assay. TCRdb stores this immuneACCESS table with in-frame sequences only. Part of the clones is absent; in the studies checked, under half of the shortfall reflects unresolved V genes, and no reason is known for the rest. The sample records 2 million to 2.5 million clones, approximately 94% of which are singletons. Together, the top ten hold around 0.13% of the sample. Source material: naive CD4+ T cells sorted from blood. Read against the paper, the sample's cell subset or site label means: CD45RA+ positively selected. The receptors stem from a man aged 18 to 30 in good health.

The V call is TRBV11-2, the J call TRBJ1-4; 7 bases agree with TRBD1. Trimming at V came to 7 bases and at J to 8 bases, leaving 10 bases not matched to a gene. Germline values: CDR1 SGHAT, CDR2 FQNNGV. The length of the CDR3 is 14 residues. CDR3 region: CASTPDRTGEKLFF. In DNA, the CDR3 is TGTGCCAGCACCCCGGACAGGACGGGCGAAAAACTGTTTTTT.

J is TRBJ1-2 and V is TRBV9; D is perhaps TRBD1 (6 bases). V lost 4 bases and J 7 bases, leaving 17 bases between the germline ends. The V gene's germline CDR1 is SGDLS and CDR2 YYNGEE. The CDR3 is 14 residues long. The CDR3 DNA reads as TGTGCCAGCAGCCGCAACGAGGACAGTAGTGGCTACACCTTC. The encoded protein is CASSRNEDSSGYTF.

The V and J genes are TRBV29-1 and TRBJ1-6; D is unclear. Trimming removed 6 bases from V and 5 bases from J, with 11 bases in between. The CDR3 contains 13 residues. Germline V gene lookup returns CDR1 SQVTM and CDR2 ANQGSEA. CDR3 region: CSVRVSDNSPLHF. In nucleotides, the CDR3 is TGCAGCGTCCGGGTGTCGGATAATTCACCCCTCCACTTT.

J is TRBJ1-1 and V is TRBV18; D is uncertain. This CDR3 has 13 amino acids. CDR1 and CDR2 from the germline V gene are KGHSH and LQKENI. Trimming stripped 6 bases from V and 6 bases from J, with 14 bases between. CDR3 protein: CASSLLGDSEAFF. CDR3 sequence (DNA): TGTGCCAGCTCCCTATTAGGAGACTCTGAAGCTTTCTTT.

The genes are TRBV5-1 and TRBJ2-7, with D maybe TRBD2 (5 bases). In germline, CDR1 is SGHRS, CDR2 YFSETQ. This CDR3 comprises 14 residues. Trimming left V 4 bases short and J 3 bases short, with 14 bases between. The CDR3 DNA is TGCGCCAGCAGCCCCTACGGGGAAAACTACGAGCAGTACTTC. It specifies CASSPYGENYEQYF.

This clone was detected once. CDR3 DNA: TGTGCCAGCAAGACACGGGGGGCAGATACGCAGTATTTT. Its protein is CASKTRGADTQYF. V is TRBV6-5 and J is TRBJ2-3; 7 nucleotides line up with TRBD2. The germline CDR1 and CDR2 sequences are MNHEY and SVGAGI. The CDR3 has 13 residues. V was pared by 7 bases and J by 4 bases, with 5 bases of the junction left unmatched.

This clone was recorded once. This rearrangement joins TRBV6-6 to TRBJ2-6; TRBD1 agrees at 11 bases. This CDR3 is built from 15 residues. Germline V gene sequence: CDR1 MNHNY, CDR2 SVGAGI (reference sequence). Trimming took 8 bases from V and 4 from J; bases not matched to a gene: 4. The CDR3 sequence: CASGQGATGANVLTF. In nucleotides, the CDR3 is TGTGCCAGCGGACAGGGGGCGACCGGGGCCAACGTCCTGACTTTC.

This sequence joins TRBV10-3 and TRBJ2-2; the D gene is possibly TRBD1 (8 bases). The CDR3 sequence is 16 residues long. V gave up 4 bases and J gave up 10 bases, with 22 bases separating them. Germline values: CDR1 ENHRY, CDR2 SYGVKD. The CDR3 DNA reads as TGTGCCATCAGTGGGGAGGGACAGGCCGGGCTGGTGGAGCTGTTTTTT. Translation: CAISGEGQAGLVELFF.

The chain is built from TRBV19 and TRBJ1-2; 7 nucleotides line up with TRBD1. The germline V gene has CDR1 LNHDA and CDR2 SQIVND (reference sequence). This CDR3 region has 15 residues. V shed 10 bases and J 4 bases; nucleotides not matched to a gene: 15. CDR3 in DNA: TGTGCCACTCGGGACAGAGAGGCTGGGACCTATGGCTACACCTTC. It yields the protein CATRDREAGTYGYTF.

Only one count was recorded for this clone. The genes are TRBV27 and TRBJ2-6; no clear D gene. The V gene lost 5 bases and the J gene lost 0 bases, with 8 bases spanning the gap. Looked up from germline, CDR1 is MNHEY and CDR2 is SMNVEV (reference sequence). CDR3 length: 15 amino acids. CDR3 nucleotide sequence: TGTGCCAGCAGTGGTCTGGCCTCTGGGGCCAACGTCCTGACTTTC. Its protein is CASSGLASGANVLTF.

The chain couples TRBV7-9 to TRBJ1-1; D uncertain. V was trimmed by 3 bases and J by 1 base, leaving 9 bases between them. Germline V gene data show CDR1 as SEHNR and CDR2 as FQNEAQ (reference sequence). There are 14 residues in the CDR3. The CDR3 protein is CASSFDRTNTEAFF. In DNA, the CDR3 is TGTGCCAGCAGCTTCGATAGGACGAACACTGAAGCTTTCTTT.

The rearrangement joins TRBV10-2 to TRBJ1-1; D may be TRBD1 (5 bases). Germline CDR1 and CDR2: WSHSY and SAAADI. The V gene lost 5 bases and the J gene lost 0 bases, with 22 bases spanning the gap. The CDR3 length is 18 residues. CDR3 protein: CASSPVPRVGILNTEAFF. The CDR3 DNA is TGCGCCAGCAGTCCAGTACCCAGGGTGGGGATTCTGAACACTGAAGCTTTCTTT.

The rearrangement joins TRBV14 to TRBJ2-7, with TRBD1 identical over 10 bases. J was trimmed by 5 bases and V by 4 bases; bases with no gene match: 5. The CDR3 contains 14 residues. CDR1 and CDR2 (germline): SGHDN, FVKESK. The CDR3 DNA sequence: TGTGCCAGCAGCCGACAGGGGGCGGCCAACGAGCAGTACTTC. Translated: CASSRQGAANEQYF. Supplemented by reference TRBV14 and TRBJ2-7, the full variable domain reads EAGVTQFPSHSVIEKGQTVTLRCDPISGHDNLYWYRRVMGKEIKFLLHFVKESKQDESGMPNNRFLAERTGGTYSTLKVQPAELEDSGVYFCASSRQGAANEQYFGPGTRLTVT.

The chain recombines TRBV2 with TRBJ2-7, with 7 bases that match TRBD1. CDR3 length equals 11 residues. Germline CDR1 is SNHLY and CDR2 is FYNNEI. Trimming took 6 bases from V and 10 from J; bases not matched to a gene: 6. For the CDR3, the DNA is TGTGCCAGCAGCGTGACAGGGTTACAGTACTTC. The encoded protein is CASSVTGLQYF.

The V call is TRBV18, the J call TRBJ2-1, with D perhaps matching TRBD2 (6 bases). The CDR3 consists of 15 residues. Trimming took 3 bases from V and 9 from J, leaving 18 bases between them. Germline values: CDR1 KGHSH, CDR2 LQKENI. The CDR3 here is CASSPKEGGYGEQFF. The CDR3 bases are TGTGCCAGCTCACCTAAGGAAGGAGGGTATGGTGAGCAGTTCTTC.

The chain couples TRBV5-1 to TRBJ1-3; D unresolved. The CDR3 is 15 amino acids. V dropped 0 bases and J dropped 0 bases, with 7 bases sitting between them. Germline V lookup: CDR1 SGHRS, CDR2 YFSETQ. The DNA of the CDR3 is TGCGCCAGCAGCTTGGGACTGGACTCTGGAAACACCATATATTTT. Translation: CASSLGLDSGNTIYF.

The chain is built from TRBV10-3 and TRBJ2-5, with TRBD2 matching over 7 bases. Trimming removed 0 bases from V and 4 bases from J; junction bases left unmatched: 8. Germline CDR1 is ENHRY and CDR2 is SYGVKD. The CDR3 runs 16 residues. The DNA for the CDR3 is TGTGCCATCAGTGAGTCGCCAGGGCGGGGGAGAGAGACCCAGTACTTC. Protein sequence: CAISESPGRGRETQYF.

J is TRBJ1-2 and V is TRBV11-2; 12 bases match TRBD1. Per germline, CDR1 SGHAT and CDR2 FQNNGV. With 0 bases clipped from V and 5 bases from J, the junction kept 4 bases outside the gene matches. The CDR3 totals 16 residues. CDR3 sequence reads: CASSLDRDRGPYGYTF. The CDR3 region has the DNA TGTGCCAGCAGCTTAGATCGGGACAGGGGGCCATATGGCTACACCTTC.

With regard to this clone: Other DNA variants within this sample encode the same CDR3. The CDR3 bases are TGTGCCAGCTCCCCGTGGGGCAATCAGCCCCAGCATTTT. Protein product: CASSPWGNQPQHF. The chain uses TRBV18 and TRBJ1-5, with no clear D. Germline V lookup: CDR1 KGHSH, CDR2 LQKENI. The CDR3 has 13 residues. V gave up 6 bases and J gave up 2 bases, with 8 bases separating them. The full variable domain, completed using reference TRBV18 and TRBJ1-5, is NAGVMQNPRHLVRRRGQEARLRCSPMKGHSHVYWYRQLPEEGLKFMVYLQKENIIDESGMPKERFSAEFPKEGPSILRIQQVVRGDSAAYFCASSPWGNQPQHFGDGTRLSIL.

This chain joins TRBV4-1 and TRBJ1-6; 7 bases agree with TRBD1. Looked up from germline, CDR1 is MGHRA and CDR2 is YSYEKL. The J segment lost 8 bases and the V segment lost 4 bases, leaving 11 bases of the junction unmatched. This CDR3 spans 16 amino acids. Here the CDR3 DNA reads TGCGCCAGCAGCCTCGCCGGCGAGGGGGCATATTCACCCCTCCACTTT. Translation gives CASSLAGEGAYSPLHF.